Described below is a single TCR beta chain sequence and its context. In the original analysis: Estimation of nucleated cell counts relied on the amplification of reference gene primers. TCRdb's table, derived via immunoSEQ multiplex PCR, lists solely in-frame clones and lacks some. V and J calls and clone size are given by that table; D and trimming were obtained from the DNA. The sample lists roughly 84,000 clones, roughly 75% occurring once. The data derive from a study of blood T cell repertoires in COVID-19. Across the whole study: Sites across the United States, Italy and Spain contributed samples from acute and convalescent COVID-19. Sources were T cells, B-cell-depleted T cells, or PBMCs; the material itself was cDNA or gDNA.

V shed 6 bases, J shed 4 bases, and the junction held 17 bases outside the gene matches. CDR3 length: 19 amino acids. Per the germline V gene, CDR1 is SEHNR and CDR2 is FQNEAQ (reference sequence). The TCR was taken from a woman between 50 and 59 years old with acute or convalescent COVID-19. Input material: peripheral blood. V usage is TRBV7-9 and J usage is TRBJ2-5; TRBD2 agrees at 13 bases. The CDR3 DNA reads as TGTGCCAGCAGTTCTGAACCAGGACTAGCGGGGGAATATGGAGAGACCCAGTACTTC. Translating gives CASSSEPGLAGEYGETQYF.